Described below is a single T cell receptor (beta chain) sequence and its context. The record originates from a study of blood T cell repertoires in COVID-19. The germline V gene has CDR1 KGHSH and CDR2 LQKENI. The CDR3 has 14 residues. V dropped 2 bases and J dropped 4 bases, with 8 bases sitting between them. Under the authors' procedure: Cell counts per sample came from amplifying reference gene primers. Repertoires were generated with immunoSEQ multiplex PCR, while TCRdb's copy carries only in-frame clones and drops some. The DNA was the basis for D and trimming; V, J and clone size are from that table. This sample has over 150,000 clones, with about 88% found just once. Enrolment of Seattle patients took place during active infection, and they were followed longitudinally.

Sequences were obtained from peripheral blood. The TCR sequence derives from a man between 45 and 60 years old with COVID-19, enrolled during active disease. The chain combines TRBV18 with TRBJ2-2; no reliable D call. The CDR3 spells CASSPTTTTGELFF. Written as DNA, the CDR3 is TGTGCCAGCTCACCAACTACGACCACCGGGGAGCTGTTTTTT.